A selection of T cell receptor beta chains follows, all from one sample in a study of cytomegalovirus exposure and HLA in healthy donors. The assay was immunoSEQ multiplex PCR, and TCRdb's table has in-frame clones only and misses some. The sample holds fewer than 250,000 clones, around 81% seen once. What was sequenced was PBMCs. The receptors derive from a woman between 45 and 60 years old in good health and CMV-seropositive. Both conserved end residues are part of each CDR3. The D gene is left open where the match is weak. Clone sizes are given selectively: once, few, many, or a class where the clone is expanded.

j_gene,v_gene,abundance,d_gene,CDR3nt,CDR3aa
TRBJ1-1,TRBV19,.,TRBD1,TGTGCCAGTAGTATAGGGGCAGGGGGGATTGAAGCTTTCTTT,CASSIGAGGIEAFF
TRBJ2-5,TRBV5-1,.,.,TGCGCCAGCAGCTCCCCGGAGGGGCGGGAGACCCAGTACTTC,CASSSPEGRETQYF
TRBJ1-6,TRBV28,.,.,TGTGCCAGCAGTCTGACAGGAGCCAAATCCCTCCACTTT,CASSLTGAKSLHF
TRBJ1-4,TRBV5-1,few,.,TGCGCCAGCAGCCGCGAGGAAGCTAATGAAAAACTGTTTTTT,CASSREEANEKLFF
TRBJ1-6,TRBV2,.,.,TGTGCCAGCAGTGAGGAGAGCTCCTATAATTCACCCCTCCACTTT,CASSEESSYNSPLHF
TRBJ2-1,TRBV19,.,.,TGTGCCAGTAGTCCGCAGACAGGTAGGATATCGAATGAGCAGTTCTTC,CASSPQTGRISNEQFF
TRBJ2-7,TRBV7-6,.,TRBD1,TGTGCCAGCAGTCTACTGGGACAGGGGTTATACGAGCAGTACTTC,CASSLLGQGLYEQYF
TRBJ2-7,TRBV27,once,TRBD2,TGTGCCAGCAGTTCACTGAGTGGGAAGCGGGGGACCTACGAGCAGTACTTC,CASSSLSGKRGTYEQYF
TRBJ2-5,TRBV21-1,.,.,TGTGCCAGCACCGACAGGGAACAAGAGACCCAGTACTTC,CASTDREQETQYF
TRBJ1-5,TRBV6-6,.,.,TGTGCCAGCAGCAAGACAGATAGCAATCAGCCCCAGCATTTT,CASSKTDSNQPQHF
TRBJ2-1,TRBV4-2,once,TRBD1,TGTGCCAGCAGCCAAGCCCCCGGGACAGGAAAATACAATGAGCAGTTCTTC,CASSQAPGTGKYNEQFF
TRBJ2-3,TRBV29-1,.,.,TGCAGCGTTGAACCATTCGGGGATACGCAGTATTTT,CSVEPFGDTQYF
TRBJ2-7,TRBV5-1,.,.,TGCGCCAGCAGCTTAGGAGTTAGGGGCGACGAGCAGTACTTC,CASSLGVRGDEQYF
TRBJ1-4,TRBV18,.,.,TGTGCCAGCTTCTCTACCAATGAAAAACTGTTTTTT,CASFSTNEKLFF
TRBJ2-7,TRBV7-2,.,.,TGTGCCAGCAGCTCAGTTCCCGGGTCCTACGAGCAGTACTTC,CASSSVPGSYEQYF
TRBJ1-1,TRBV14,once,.,TGTGCCAGCAGCCAAGATCTGGTGCGGGGGACTGAAGCTTTCTTT,CASSQDLVRGTEAFF
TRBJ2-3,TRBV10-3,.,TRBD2,TGTGCCATCAGTGGGACTAGCGGGGCCAGCACAGATACGCAGTATTTT,CAISGTSGASTDTQYF
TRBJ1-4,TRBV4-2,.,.,TGTGCCAGCAGTTCAGGGGCTCTCGGTGAAAAACTGTTTTTT,CASSSGALGEKLFF
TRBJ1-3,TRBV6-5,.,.,TGTGCCAGCACCGCACTTACCTCTGGAAACACCATATATTTT,CASTALTSGNTIYF
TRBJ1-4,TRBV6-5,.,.,TGTGCCAGCAGTTACTCCCCCCAGGCTATAGGGGGAAAACTGTTTTTT,CASSYSPQAIGGKLFF
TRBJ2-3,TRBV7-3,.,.,TGTGCCAGCAGCTTGTCAGGGGAGACGCAGTATTTT,CASSLSGETQYF
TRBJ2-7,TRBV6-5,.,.,TGTGCCAGCAGCGGCCTAGTGCCACTCGAGCAGTACTTC,CASSGLVPLEQYF
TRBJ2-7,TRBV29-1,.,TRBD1,TGCAGCGTTTTGAGACAGGGGGCGGGAGAGCAGTACTTC,CSVLRQGAGEQYF
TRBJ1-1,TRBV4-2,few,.,TGTGCCAGCAGCCAAGAAGACCGGGGGGACATAGTTTTCTTT,CASSQEDRGDIVFF
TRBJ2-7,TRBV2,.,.,TGTGCCAGCAGTGAAACCGGGAACGAGCAGTACTTC,CASSETGNEQYF
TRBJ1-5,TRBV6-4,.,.,TGTGCCAGCAGTGAGTATACGGGACAGCCCCAGCATTTT,CASSEYTGQPQHF
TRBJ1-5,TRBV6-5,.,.,TGTGCCAGCAGTGAAGTACGCCGGTGGACAGTTCAGCATTTT,CASSEVRRWTVQHF
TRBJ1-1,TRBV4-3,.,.,TGCGCCAGCAGCCAAGATCGTCACGGGTTGAACACTGAAGCTTTCTTT,CASSQDRHGLNTEAFF
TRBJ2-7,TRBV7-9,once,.,TGTGCCAGCAGCGTTCTCTACGAGCAGTACTTC,CASSVLYEQYF
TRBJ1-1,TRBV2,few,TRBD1,TGTGCCAGCAGTGTCGACAGGGCCAACACTGAAGCTTTCTTT,CASSVDRANTEAFF
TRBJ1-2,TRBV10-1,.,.,TGCGCCAGCAGTGCGTCAGGGGACTATGGCTACACCTTC,CASSASGDYGYTF
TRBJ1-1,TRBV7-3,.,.,TGTGCCAGCAGCCCCAGGGTGAACACTGAAGCTTTCTTT,CASSPRVNTEAFF
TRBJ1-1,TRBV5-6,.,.,TGTGCCAGCAGCTTGGGTTACGGGAACACTGAAGCTTTCTTT,CASSLGYGNTEAFF
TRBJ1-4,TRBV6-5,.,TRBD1,TGTGCCAGCAGCCCTGCCGGACAGGGGGGAAAACTGTTTTTT,CASSPAGQGGKLFF
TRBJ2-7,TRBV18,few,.,TGTGCCAGCTCACCAACTTGGAGTAACGAGCAGTACTTC,CASSPTWSNEQYF
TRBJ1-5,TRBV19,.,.,TGTGCCAGTAGTACGCCCGGCAGGGGCTATAGCAATCAGCCCCAGCATTTT,CASSTPGRGYSNQPQHF
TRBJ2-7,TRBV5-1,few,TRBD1,TGCGCCAGCAGCCCCCTGACAGGGTCCTACGAGCAGTACTTC,CASSPLTGSYEQYF
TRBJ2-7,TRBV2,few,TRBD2,TGTGCCAGCAGGGGGGGGATGAAGCAGTACTTC,CASRGGMKQYF
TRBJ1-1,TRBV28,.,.,TGTGCCAGCAGTTCTGCGGGTTACACTGAAGCTTTCTTT,CASSSAGYTEAFF